This T cell receptor (beta chain) was captured by sequencing in a study of blood T cell repertoires in COVID-19 (TCRdb year 2020). Looking at the study overall: Samples covering the acute and convalescent phases of COVID-19 were provided by collaborators in the United States, Italy and Spain. The prospective study material was composed of cDNA or gDNA derived from T cells, B-cell-depleted T cells, or PBMCs. Subjects who had been exposed to COVID-19, were actively infected with it, or had recovered from it provided the deeply sampled blood TCRbeta repertoires that made up the dataset. The repertoires were released in a freely available public database meant as a resource for research on the immune response to SARS-CoV-2. Samples were obtained from the ongoing ImmuneRACE study (first 160 participants) and from about 1,300 subjects provided by 6 global collaborators. Nearly every sample came with metadata listing a de-identified subject ID, COVID-19 status, age in years and sex. Where HLA class I and class II types were available, the types were taken from metadata supplied by the sample provider, not from assay-based typing.

On this clone: Its antigen is unknown. One base away there is no much larger clone; base qualities are not given.

In the prospective study, participants were roughly 18 to 89 years old, resided in about two dozen geographic areas of the United States, and were enrolled through a virtual design. In the prospective study, participants were assigned to cohorts based on the clinical history participants reported in a screening survey and a study questionnaire. Each participant in the prospective study had whole blood, serum and a nasopharyngeal or oropharyngeal swab collected by mobile phlebotomists. Additional blood draws and questionnaires over an approximately 2-month period could optionally be provided by prospective study participants. Before DNA extraction, prospective study blood samples were shipped either frozen or at room temperature. What the authors observed across the whole study: How much clinical and demographic metadata was included differed by source and by participant, and the metadata was provided uncurated.

TCRbeta CDR3 regions were amplified from genomic DNA by means of the immunoSEQ Assay, a bias-controlled multiplex PCR. In the source study's methods: The number of nucleated cells in each sample was estimated from the amplification of reference gene primers within the assay. To quantify the absolute abundance of each unique TCRbeta CDR3 rearrangement, sequence reads were collapsed and filtered. For each sample, productive Simpson clonality was calculated by taking the square root of Simpson's diversity index across productive rearrangements. TCRdb carries this immuneACCESS record with in-frame sequences only. Its versions omit some clonotypes, under half of them owing to an unresolved V gene in the studies checked, with the rest unexplained. V and J calls plus clone size are reproduced from that table; the DNA served to infer D and trimming. This sample gives some 200,000 clones in total; approximately 82% of them show up just once. 4.5% to 6.5% of the sample goes to the ten largest clones.

The sample consisted of PBMCs or T cells enriched from blood (not recorded which). The source is a woman aged 55-70 years with acute COVID-19.

CDR3 loop: CASSLGQQGVETQYF. Here is the DNA: TGTGCCAGCAGCTTGGGCCAACAGGGTGTAGAGACCCAGTACTTC. The chain was built from TRBV5-4 and TRBJ2-5, with a weak D call of TRBD1 (6 bases match). The germline V gene (reference sequence) supplies CDR1 SGHNT and CDR2 YYREEE. V is cut by 0 bases and J by 4 bases, and the space between the germline ends is 13 bases. From the cysteine through the phenylalanine, the CDR3 covers 15 amino acids. Only the CDR3 portion is preserved as DNA: 45 bases, with reading frame beginning at the first base. The reference TRBV5-4 and TRBJ2-5 proteins fill in what lies around the CDR3, so the full variable domain reads ETGVTQSPTHLIKTRGQQVTLRCSSQSGHNTVSWYQQALGQGPQFIFQYYREEENGRGNFPPRFSGLQFPNYSSELNVNALELDDSALYLCASSLGQQGVETQYFGPGTRLLVL.